What follows are 20 T cell receptor beta chains derived from one specimen sequenced in a study of CD8 T cells in Susac syndrome. cDNA came from roughly 0.53 to 1 ug RNA primed by random hexamers. Via MiXCR, TCRdb re-called the immunoSEQ multiplex PCR reads, giving one row per CDR3 protein. The table includes 150,000 to 200,000 distinct CDR3 sequences, around 95% detected once. Sequencing was done on a sample of CD4+ T cells from PBMCs. Receptors originate from a human donor with multiple sclerosis.

A few counts support this clonotype. This CDR3 reads CASSFRGSSYNEQFF. Here the CDR3 DNA reads TGTGCCAGCAGCTTCCGGGGAAGCTCCTACAATGAGCAGTTCTTC. This rearrangement joins TRBV7-8 to TRBJ2-1; TRBD2 is a possible D gene (5 bases). The CDR3 loop spans 15 amino acids. Trimming removed 3 bases at V and 0 bases at J, with 9 bases between. Per germline, CDR1 SGHVS and CDR2 FQNEAQ.

The rearrangement uses TRBV20-1 and TRBJ2-5; D is possibly TRBD2 (6 bases). The germline V and J ends were trimmed by 4 bases and 5 bases, with 20 bases remaining between them. Germline assignment: CDR1 DFQATT and CDR2 SNEGSKA (reference sequence). The CDR3 has 15 residues. The CDR3, as DNA: TGCAGTGCTATGAAGGGACTTCAGGAGGGGGAGACCCAGTACTTC. Protein sequence: CSAMKGLQEGETQYF.

The V and J genes are TRBV23-1 and TRBJ2-7; 7 nucleotides match TRBD1. TRBV23-1 is recorded as an ORF, its role being uncertain. The V gene end was trimmed by 6 bases and the J gene end by 4 bases; junction bases not matched to a gene: 12. The CDR3 is made up of 15 amino acids. CDR3 DNA sequence: TGCGCCAGCAGAAACACCGGGACAGATTCTTACGAGCAGTACTTC. It encodes CASRNTGTDSYEQYF.

J is TRBJ2-1 and V is TRBV9; weak D call: TRBD2 (5 bases). The length of the CDR3 is 12 residues. Germline-derived CDR1 and CDR2 are SGDLS and YYNGEE. V lost 1 base to trimming and J lost 10 bases, with 9 bases between them. CDR3 sequence: CASSVRPGEQFF. The CDR3 DNA sequence: TGTGCCAGCAGCGTAAGACCGGGAGAGCAGTTCTTC.

The genes are TRBV29-1 and TRBJ1-2; the D is unclear. Trimming removed 7 bases from V and 4 bases from J, with 10 bases in between. Germline V lookup: CDR1 SQVTM, CDR2 ANQGSEA. CDR3 length: 11 residues. The CDR3 here is CSAHTGYGYTF. CDR3 in DNA: TGCAGCGCCCATACCGGCTATGGCTACACCTTC.

The rearrangement uses TRBV11-2 and TRBJ2-2; 9 nucleotides align to TRBD2. V dropped 5 bases and J dropped 5; count of bases not matched to a gene: 6. The length of the CDR3 is 15 residues. Germline assignment: CDR1 SGHAT and CDR2 FQNNGV. CDR3 DNA sequence: TGTGCCAGCAGCCGACTAGCGGACGGGACCGGGGAGCTGTTTTTT. Its translation is CASSRLADGTGELFF.

J is TRBJ2-2 and V is TRBV7-9; the D gene is possibly TRBD2 (7 bases). V lost 5 bases and J lost 3, with 10 bases in between. Germline V gene lookup returns CDR1 SEHNR and CDR2 FQNEAQ (reference sequence). The CDR3 loop spans 14 amino acids. CDR3 in amino acids: CASSGGAHTGELFF. CDR3 sequence (DNA): TGTGCCAGCAGCGGGGGGGCGCACACCGGGGAGCTGTTTTTT.

This chain uses TRBV30 with TRBJ2-5; D is ambiguous. V lost 3 bases, J lost 5 bases, and 10 bases lay in between. The CDR3 loop spans 12 amino acids. Germline CDR1 and CDR2: GTSNPN and SVGIG (reference sequence). CDR3 sequence reads: CAWRVFGETQYF. For the CDR3, the DNA is TGTGCCTGGAGGGTGTTCGGCGAGACCCAGTACTTC.

This sequence joins TRBV27 and TRBJ2-1; 11 positions agree with TRBD2. J was trimmed by 3 bases and V by 9 bases; bases with no gene match: 7. Germline V lookup: CDR1 MNHEY, CDR2 SMNVEV (reference sequence). The CDR3 is 15 residues long. The CDR3 sequence: CASNRGTSGYNEQFF. In DNA, the CDR3 is TGTGCCAGTAACCGGGGGACTAGCGGCTACAATGAGCAGTTCTTC.

This clonotype was recorded only once. The chain employs TRBV7-9 and TRBJ1-2; 7 nucleotides agree with TRBD1. Germline CDR1 SEHNR, CDR2 FQNEAQ (reference sequence). The CDR3 contains 14 residues. V was pared by 2 bases and J by 4 bases, with 4 bases of the junction left unmatched. This chain's CDR3 is CASSLQGVLYGYTF. For the CDR3, the DNA is TGTGCCAGCAGCTTACAGGGGGTGCTCTATGGCTACACCTTC.

The chain links TRBV12-3 or TRBV12-4 to TRBJ1-2; no definite D call. CDR3 length: 12 residues. Trimming cost V 3 bases and J 5 bases, with 7 bases left between them. CDR3 bases: TGTGCCAGCAGTTTTAGGTGGTATGGCTACACCTTC. It encodes CASSFRWYGYTF.

This sequence joins TRBV7-9 and TRBJ2-1; no definite D call. The ends were cut back, 0 bases at V and 7 bases at J, with 4 bases in the middle. The CDR3 length is 12 residues. Germline CDR1 and CDR2: SEHNR and FQNEAQ (reference sequence). The CDR3 region has the DNA TGTGCCAGCAGCTTAGCACTGAATGAGCAGTTCTTC. Amino acid sequence: CASSLALNEQFF.

The rearrangement links TRBV13 to TRBJ2-7; TRBD1 agrees at 7 bases. The CDR3 runs 14 residues. Germline-derived CDR1 and CDR2 are PRHDT and FYEKMQ (reference sequence). The V gene end was trimmed by 5 bases and the J gene end by 6 bases; junction bases not matched to a gene: 10. CDR3 bases: TGTGCCAGCAGCGCAGACAGGGTAGCGATCGAGCAGTACTTC. This codes for CASSADRVAIEQYF.

The chain links TRBV9 to TRBJ1-1; 8 positions match TRBD1. CDR1 and CDR2 (germline): SGDLS, YYNGEE. V dropped 3 bases and J dropped 4; count of bases not matched to a gene: 14. The CDR3 loop spans 17 amino acids. In DNA form, the CDR3 reads TGTGCCAGCAGCGCGGTGGGGCAGGGGGCATACGGCACTGAAGCTTTCTTT. Residues: CASSAVGQGAYGTEAFF. Full variable domain (rest looked up from reference TRBV9 and TRBJ1-1): DSGVTQTPKHLITATGQRVTLRCSPRSGDLSVYWYQQSLDQGLQFLIQYYNGEERAKGNILERFSAQQFPDLHSELNLSSLELGDSALYFCASSAVGQGAYGTEAFFGQGTRLTVV.

This clonotype appeared a few times. The chain is built from TRBV7-9 and TRBJ1-1; D unclear. The CDR3 has 14 amino acids. V lost 0 bases and J 2 bases, leaving 7 bases between the germline ends. Germline CDR1 SEHNR, CDR2 FQNEAQ (reference sequence). The CDR3: CASSLAGGNTEAFF. As DNA, the CDR3 is TGTGCCAGCAGCTTAGCGGGCGGTAACACTGAAGCTTTCTTT.

The rearrangement joins TRBV20-1 to TRBJ1-4; D unresolved. V was shortened by 4 bases and J by 5 bases, with 8 bases between the two germline ends. The CDR3 consists of 12 residues. CDR1 is DFQATT and CDR2 is SNEGSKA in the germline V gene (reference sequence). CDR3 in DNA: TGCAGTGCTACGAGGCTGAATGAAAAACTGTTTTTT. Its protein is CSATRLNEKLFF.

The chain has TRBV20-1 and TRBJ2-3; 7 nucleotides agree with TRBD1. Germline V gene data show CDR1 as DFQATT and CDR2 as SNEGSKA (reference sequence). The CDR3 runs 15 residues. After removal of 5 bases from V and 2 bases from J, the junction contained 10 bases not matched to a gene. For the CDR3, the DNA is TGCAGTGCTGGACCTCGGACAGGCTTCACAGATACGCAGTATTTT. Its translation: CSAGPRTGFTDTQYF.

This chain connects TRBV20-1 to TRBJ2-5; 12 positions agree with TRBD2. Germline-derived CDR1 and CDR2 are DFQATT and SNEGSKA (reference sequence). The CDR3 has 15 amino acids. Trimming took 5 bases from V and 6 from J; bases not matched to a gene: 10. The CDR3 reads CSAPPSSGGAKTQYF. In DNA form, the CDR3 reads TGCAGTGCTCCCCCCTCTAGCGGGGGGGCTAAGACCCAGTACTTC.

The chain is built from TRBV28 and TRBJ2-2, with 13 bases matching TRBD2. CDR1 is MDHEN, CDR2 SYDVKM, per germline. Trimming took 6 bases from V and 2 from J; bases not matched to a gene: 3. This CDR3 has 16 amino acids. This chain's CDR3 is CASRLAGGLNTGELFF. The CDR3 nucleotides are TGTGCCAGCAGACTAGCGGGGGGGCTCAACACCGGGGAGCTGTTTTTT.

This chain joins TRBV7-7 and TRBJ2-3, with D perhaps TRBD1 or TRBD2 (5 bases each). CDR3 length: 14 amino acids. V was clipped by 4 bases and J by 2 bases, with 10 bases between them. The V gene's germline CDR1 is SSHAT and CDR2 FNYEAQ (reference sequence). Written as DNA, the CDR3 is TGTGCCAGCAGCTCAAGGGACCTCACAGATACGCAGTATTTT. Residues: CASSSRDLTDTQYF.